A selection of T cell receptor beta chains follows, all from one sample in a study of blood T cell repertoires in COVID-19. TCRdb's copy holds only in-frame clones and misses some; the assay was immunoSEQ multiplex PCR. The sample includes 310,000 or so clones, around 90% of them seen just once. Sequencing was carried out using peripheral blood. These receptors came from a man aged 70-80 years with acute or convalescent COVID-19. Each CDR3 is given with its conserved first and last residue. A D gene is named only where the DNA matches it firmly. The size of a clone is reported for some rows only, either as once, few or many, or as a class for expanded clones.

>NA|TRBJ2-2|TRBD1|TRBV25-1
TGTGCCAGCAGTGAATCGGACAGGACGAACACCGGGGAGCTGTTTTTT
CASSESDRTNTGELFF
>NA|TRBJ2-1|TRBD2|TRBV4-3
TGCGCCAGCAGCTATTCAGGGACTAGCGGGGGGTGGGGTGAGCAGTTCTTC
CASSYSGTSGGWGEQFF
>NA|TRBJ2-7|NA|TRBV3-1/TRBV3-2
TGTGCCAGCAGCCGGCTGGGGCCAAGCTACGAGCAGTACTTC
CASSRLGPSYEQYF
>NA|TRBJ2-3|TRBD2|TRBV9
TGTGCCAGCAGCGTAGTCCCAGGGAGGGGCGGTACGCAGTATTTT
CASSVVPGRGGTQYF
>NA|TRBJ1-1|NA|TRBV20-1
TGCAGTAGGCAGGGCAACACTGAAGCTTTCTTT
CSRQGNTEAFF
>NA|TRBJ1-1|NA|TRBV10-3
TGTGCCATCAGCGACCCCCGTACAGGGATCGACACTGAAGCTTTCTTT
CAISDPRTGIDTEAFF
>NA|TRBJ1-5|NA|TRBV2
TGTGCCAGCACCAGACTTCCCCTCGGGGATCAGCCCCAGCATTTT
CASTRLPLGDQPQHF
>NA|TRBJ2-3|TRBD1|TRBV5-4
TGTGCCAGCAGCTCGGGACAGTCCGCTGATACGCAGTATTTT
CASSSGQSADTQYF
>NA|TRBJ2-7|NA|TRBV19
TGTGCCAGTAGTTGGCAGGGGGGACCCTACGAGCAGTACTTC
CASSWQGGPYEQYF
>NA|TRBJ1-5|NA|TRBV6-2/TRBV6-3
TGTGCCAGCAGCGAAGTAGACCTCGGGAGAGGGCCCCAGCATTTT
CASSEVDLGRGPQHF
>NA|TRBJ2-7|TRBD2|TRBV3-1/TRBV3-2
TGTGCCTCCGGGGCGGGAGGGCCGGGCGAGCAGTACTTC
CASGAGGPGEQYF
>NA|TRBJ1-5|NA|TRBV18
TGTGCCAGCTCACCTGCCGGTGGCAATCAGCCCCAGCATTTT
CASSPAGGNQPQHF
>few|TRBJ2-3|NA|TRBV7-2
TGTGCAGGACGCCCAGGGAACACAGATACGCAGTATTTT
CAGRPGNTDTQYF
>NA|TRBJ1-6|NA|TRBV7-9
TGTGCCAGCAGCTTAGGCCAGGGGCCAGGTACACCCCTCCACTTT
CASSLGQGPGTPLHF
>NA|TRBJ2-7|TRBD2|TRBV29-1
TGCAGCGCGACTAGCGGGAGGCTCGAGCAGTACTTC
CSATSGRLEQYF
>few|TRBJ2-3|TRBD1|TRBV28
TGTGCCAGCAGTTCCGACAGGGGACGAGATACGCAGTATTTT
CASSSDRGRDTQYF
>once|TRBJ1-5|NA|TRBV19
TGTGCCAGTAGTATGAGGGATCAGCCCCAGCATTTT
CASSMRDQPQHF
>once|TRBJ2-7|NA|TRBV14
TGTGCCAGCAGCCAAGGGACTGGCTACGAGCAGTACTTC
CASSQGTGYEQYF
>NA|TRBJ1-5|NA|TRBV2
TGTGCCAGCAGTTATCAGGGGTTCGATCAGCCCCAGCATTTT
CASSYQGFDQPQHF
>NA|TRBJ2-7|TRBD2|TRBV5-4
TGTGCCAGCAGCCGGGGGGACTCCTACGAGCAGTACTTC
CASSRGDSYEQYF
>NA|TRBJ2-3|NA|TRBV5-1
TGCGCCAGCAGCGCACCGGGGACAGATACGCAGTATTTT
CASSAPGTDTQYF